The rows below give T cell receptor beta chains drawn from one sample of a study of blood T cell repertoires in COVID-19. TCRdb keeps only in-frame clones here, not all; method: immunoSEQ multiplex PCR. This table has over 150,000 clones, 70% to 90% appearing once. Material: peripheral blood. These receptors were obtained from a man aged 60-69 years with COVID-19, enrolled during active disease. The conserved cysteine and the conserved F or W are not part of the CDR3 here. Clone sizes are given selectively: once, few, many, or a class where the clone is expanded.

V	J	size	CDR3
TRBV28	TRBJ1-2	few	ASSTTGTGGNYGYT
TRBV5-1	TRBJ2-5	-	ASSLSGQGAWETQY
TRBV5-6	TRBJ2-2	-	ASSPLGVDNTGELF
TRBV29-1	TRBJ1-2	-	SVGDREGYGYT
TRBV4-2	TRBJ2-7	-	ASSQLRQTLYEQY
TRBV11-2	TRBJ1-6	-	ASKGQSNSPLH
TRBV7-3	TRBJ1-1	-	ASSPGDVDTEAF
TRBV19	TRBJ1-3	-	ASSMNAVSGAGNTIY
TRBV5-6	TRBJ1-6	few	ASSWGQASSYNSPLH
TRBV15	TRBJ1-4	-	ATSSLSSGQYNEKLF
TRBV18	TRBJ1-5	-	ASSPEQGANQPQH
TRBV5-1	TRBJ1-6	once	ASSLSSGGTLNSPLH
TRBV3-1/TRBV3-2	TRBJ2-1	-	ASSAYNEQF
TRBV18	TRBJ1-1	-	ASSASGAQTEAF
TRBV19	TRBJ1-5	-	ASSSSQGASGNQPQH
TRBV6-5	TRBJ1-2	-	ASRTGVAGYT
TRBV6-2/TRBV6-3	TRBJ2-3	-	ASSPAGLAGGPGDTQY
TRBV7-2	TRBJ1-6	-	ASSLGSGTNSPLH
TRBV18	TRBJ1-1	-	ASSPLNSNTEAF
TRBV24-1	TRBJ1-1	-	ATSDPGTSPEAF
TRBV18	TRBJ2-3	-	ASSSRQGGRTDTQY
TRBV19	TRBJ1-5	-	ASSIYREPNQPQH
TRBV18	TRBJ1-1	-	ASSPATGLEAF
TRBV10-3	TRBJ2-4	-	AISAGFKGDDEGKNIQY
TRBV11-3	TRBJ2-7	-	ASSHSGTGLFHEQY
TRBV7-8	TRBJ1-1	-	ASSLVKGAAF
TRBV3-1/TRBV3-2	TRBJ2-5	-	ASSQGRVDLQY
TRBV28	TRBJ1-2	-	ASSLSRYNYGYT
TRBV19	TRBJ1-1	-	ASSIGSGIGTEAF
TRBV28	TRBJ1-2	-	ASSVGTGMGYGYT
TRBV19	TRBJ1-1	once	ASNPPGGANTEAF
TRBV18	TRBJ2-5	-	ASSPLAGGPRGETQY
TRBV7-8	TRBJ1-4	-	ASSATGWELF
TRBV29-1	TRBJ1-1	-	SAGGTANTEAF
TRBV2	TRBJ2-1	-	ASSDPPTPLYNEQF
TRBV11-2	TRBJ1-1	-	ASSDRRGNTEAF
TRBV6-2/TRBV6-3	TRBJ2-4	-	ASSYDPRQGLENIQY
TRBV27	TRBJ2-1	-	ASSLSGSGRSHEQF
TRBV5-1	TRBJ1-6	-	ASSRQDQSSYNSPLH
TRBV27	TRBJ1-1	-	ASSWLGQNTEAF
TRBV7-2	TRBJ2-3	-	ASSWSGRDTQY
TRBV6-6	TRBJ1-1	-	ASIEGRVGPEAF
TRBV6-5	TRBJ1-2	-	ASSRNRGYGYT
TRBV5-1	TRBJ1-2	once	ASSPTIGTAGANYGYT
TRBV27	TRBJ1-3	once	ASSPNGGRGPGNTIY
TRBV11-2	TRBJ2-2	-	ASSPLGQGLVGTGELF
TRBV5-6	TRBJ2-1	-	ASSPGLPSYNEQF
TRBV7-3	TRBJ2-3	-	ASSPRTGTSTDTQY
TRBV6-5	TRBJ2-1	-	ASRGQNPFNEQF
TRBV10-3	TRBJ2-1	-	AIGGSGRSPYNEQF
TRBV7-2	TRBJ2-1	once	ASSPPVRGVNEQF
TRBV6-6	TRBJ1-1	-	ASSYSRADTEAF
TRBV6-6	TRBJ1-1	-	ASRPPQSRGTEAF
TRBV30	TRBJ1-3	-	AWSKGLRGNTIY
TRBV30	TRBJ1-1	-	AGGRSTEAF
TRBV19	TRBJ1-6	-	ATEAEQGVNSPLH
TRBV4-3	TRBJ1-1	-	ASSQSPGGLMNTEAF
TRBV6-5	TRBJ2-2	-	ASSTRDGTGELF
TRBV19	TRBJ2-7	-	ASSILTGVSYEQY